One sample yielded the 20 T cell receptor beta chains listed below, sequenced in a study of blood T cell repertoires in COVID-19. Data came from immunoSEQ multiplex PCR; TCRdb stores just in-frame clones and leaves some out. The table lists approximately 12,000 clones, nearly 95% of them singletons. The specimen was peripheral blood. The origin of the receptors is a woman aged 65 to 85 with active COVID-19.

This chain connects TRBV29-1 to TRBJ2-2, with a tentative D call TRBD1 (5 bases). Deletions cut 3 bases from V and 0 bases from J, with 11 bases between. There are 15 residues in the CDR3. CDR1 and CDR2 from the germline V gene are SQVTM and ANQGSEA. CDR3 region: CSVETAFANTGELFF. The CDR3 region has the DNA TGCAGCGTTGAGACAGCCTTCGCGAACACCGGGGAGCTGTTTTTT.

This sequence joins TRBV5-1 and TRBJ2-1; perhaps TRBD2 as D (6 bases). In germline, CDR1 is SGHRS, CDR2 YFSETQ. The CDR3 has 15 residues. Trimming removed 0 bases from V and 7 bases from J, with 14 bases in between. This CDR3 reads CASSLVPGVANEQFF. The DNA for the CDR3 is TGCGCCAGCAGCTTGGTTCCGGGAGTGGCAAATGAGCAGTTCTTC.

The chain's CDR3 is CASSFEAARTDTQYF. CDR3 bases: TGTGCCAGCAGCTTTGAAGCGGCCCGCACAGATACGCAGTATTTT. The rearrangement joins TRBV7-2 to TRBJ2-3, with a possible D match to TRBD2 (5 bases). This CDR3 comprises 15 residues. Germline CDR1 reads SGHTA; CDR2 reads FQGNSA. Trimming stripped 3 bases from V and 1 base from J, with 11 bases between.

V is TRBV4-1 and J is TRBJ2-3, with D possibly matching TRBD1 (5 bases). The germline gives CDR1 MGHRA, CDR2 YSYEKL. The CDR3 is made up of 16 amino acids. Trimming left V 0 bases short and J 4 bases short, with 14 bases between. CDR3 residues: CASSQEAGWGSDTQYF. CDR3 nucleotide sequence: TGCGCCAGCAGCCAAGAAGCAGGGTGGGGATCAGATACGCAGTATTTT.

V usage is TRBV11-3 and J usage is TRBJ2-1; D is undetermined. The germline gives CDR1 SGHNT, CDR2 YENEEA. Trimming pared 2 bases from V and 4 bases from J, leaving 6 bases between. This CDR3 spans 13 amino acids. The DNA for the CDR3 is TGTGCCAGCAGCTTAATAGTTTACAATGAGCAGTTCTTC. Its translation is CASSLIVYNEQFF. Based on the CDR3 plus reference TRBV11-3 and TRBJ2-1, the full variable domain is EAGVVQSPRYKIIEKKQPVAFWCNPISGHNTLYWYLQNLGQGPELLIRYENEEAVDDSQLPKDRFSAERLKGVDSTLKIQPAELGDSAVYLCASSLIVYNEQFFGPGTRLTVL.

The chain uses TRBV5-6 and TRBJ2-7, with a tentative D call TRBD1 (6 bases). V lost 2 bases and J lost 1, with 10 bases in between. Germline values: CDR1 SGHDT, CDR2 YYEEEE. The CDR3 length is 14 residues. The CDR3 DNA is TGTGCCAGCAGCTTCCGGACAGAATCCTACGAGCAGTACTTC. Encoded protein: CASSFRTESYEQYF.

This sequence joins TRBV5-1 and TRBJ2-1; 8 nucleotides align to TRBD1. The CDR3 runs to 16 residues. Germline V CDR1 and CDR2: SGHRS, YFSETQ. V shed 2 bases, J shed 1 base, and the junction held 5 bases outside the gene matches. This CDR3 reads CASSFQGQGSYNEQFF. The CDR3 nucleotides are TGCGCCAGCAGCTTTCAAGGACAGGGTTCCTACAATGAGCAGTTCTTC.

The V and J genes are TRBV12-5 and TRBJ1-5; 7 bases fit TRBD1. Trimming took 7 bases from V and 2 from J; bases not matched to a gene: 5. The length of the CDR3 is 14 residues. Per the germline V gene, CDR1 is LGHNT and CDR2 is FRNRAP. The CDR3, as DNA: TGTGCTAGTGCCCCCACAGGGGGCAATCAGCCCCAGCATTTT. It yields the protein CASAPTGGNQPQHF.

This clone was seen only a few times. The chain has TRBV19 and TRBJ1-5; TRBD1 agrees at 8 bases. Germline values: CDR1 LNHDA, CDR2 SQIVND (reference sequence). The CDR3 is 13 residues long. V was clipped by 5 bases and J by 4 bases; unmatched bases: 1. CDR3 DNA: TGTGCCAGTAGTGACAGGGGAAATCAGCCCCAGCATTTT. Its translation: CASSDRGNQPQHF.

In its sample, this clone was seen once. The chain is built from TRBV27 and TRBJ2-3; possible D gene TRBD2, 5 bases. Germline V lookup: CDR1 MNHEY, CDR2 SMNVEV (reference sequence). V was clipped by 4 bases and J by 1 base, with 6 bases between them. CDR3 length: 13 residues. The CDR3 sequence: CASSYSGTDTQYF. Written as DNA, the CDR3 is TGTGCCAGCAGTTATAGCGGCACAGATACGCAGTATTTT.

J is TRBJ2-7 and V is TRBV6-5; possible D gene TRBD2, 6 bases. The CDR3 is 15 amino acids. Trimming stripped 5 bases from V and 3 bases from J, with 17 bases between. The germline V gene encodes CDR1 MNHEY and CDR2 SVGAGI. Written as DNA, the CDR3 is TGTGCCAGCAGTCTTACTAGCACCCTTATCTACGAGCAGTACTTC. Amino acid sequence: CASSLTSTLIYEQYF.

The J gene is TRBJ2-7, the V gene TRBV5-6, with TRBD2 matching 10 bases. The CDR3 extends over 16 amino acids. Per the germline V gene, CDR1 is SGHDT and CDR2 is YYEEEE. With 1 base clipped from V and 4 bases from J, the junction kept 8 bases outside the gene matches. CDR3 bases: TGTGCCAGCAGCTTGCAAAGACTAGCGGGCTTTTACGAGCAGTACTTC. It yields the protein CASSLQRLAGFYEQYF.

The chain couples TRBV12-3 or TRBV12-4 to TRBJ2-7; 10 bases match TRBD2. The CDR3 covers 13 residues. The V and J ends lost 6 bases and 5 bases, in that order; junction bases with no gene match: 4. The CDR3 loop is CASRLAGAHEQYF. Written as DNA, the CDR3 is TGTGCCAGCAGGCTAGCGGGGGCCCACGAGCAGTACTTC.

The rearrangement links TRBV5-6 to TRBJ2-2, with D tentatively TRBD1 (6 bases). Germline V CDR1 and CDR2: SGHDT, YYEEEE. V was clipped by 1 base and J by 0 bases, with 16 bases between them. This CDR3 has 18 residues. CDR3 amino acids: CASSLWGTLSANTGELFF. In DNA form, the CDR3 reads TGTGCCAGCAGCTTGTGGGGGACACTCAGCGCGAACACCGGGGAGCTGTTTTTT.

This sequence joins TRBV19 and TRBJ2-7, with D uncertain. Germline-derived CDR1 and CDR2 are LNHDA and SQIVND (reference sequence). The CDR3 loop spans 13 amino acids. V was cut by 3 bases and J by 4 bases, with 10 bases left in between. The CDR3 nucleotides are TGTGCCAGTAGTATTACTCCGAGATACGAGCAGTACTTC. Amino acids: CASSITPRYEQYF.

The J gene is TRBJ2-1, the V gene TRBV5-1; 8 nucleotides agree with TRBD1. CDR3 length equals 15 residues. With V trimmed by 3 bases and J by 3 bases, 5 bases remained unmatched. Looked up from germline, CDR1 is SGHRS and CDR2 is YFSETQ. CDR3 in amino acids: CASSSTGALYNEQFF. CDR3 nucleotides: TGCGCCAGCAGCTCGACAGGGGCTCTCTACAATGAGCAGTTCTTC.

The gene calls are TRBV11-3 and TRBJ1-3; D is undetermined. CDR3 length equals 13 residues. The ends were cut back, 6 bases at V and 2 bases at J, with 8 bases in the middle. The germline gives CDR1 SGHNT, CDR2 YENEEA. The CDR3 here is CASRPGAGNTIYF. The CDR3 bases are TGTGCCAGCAGACCCGGGGCTGGAAACACCATATATTTT.

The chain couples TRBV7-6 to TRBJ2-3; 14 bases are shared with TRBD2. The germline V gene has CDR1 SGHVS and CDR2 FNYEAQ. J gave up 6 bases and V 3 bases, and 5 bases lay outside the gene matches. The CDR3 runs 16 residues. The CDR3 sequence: CASSLGTSGSGDTQYF. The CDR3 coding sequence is TGTGCCAGCAGCTTGGGGACTAGCGGGAGTGGCGATACGCAGTATTTT.

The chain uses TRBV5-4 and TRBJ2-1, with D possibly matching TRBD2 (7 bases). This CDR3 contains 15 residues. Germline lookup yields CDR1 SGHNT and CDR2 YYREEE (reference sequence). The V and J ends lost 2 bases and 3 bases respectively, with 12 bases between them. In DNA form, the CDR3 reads TGTGCCAGCAGCTTACTAGGGGGGGGCTACAATGAGCAGTTCTTC. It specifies CASSLLGGGYNEQFF.

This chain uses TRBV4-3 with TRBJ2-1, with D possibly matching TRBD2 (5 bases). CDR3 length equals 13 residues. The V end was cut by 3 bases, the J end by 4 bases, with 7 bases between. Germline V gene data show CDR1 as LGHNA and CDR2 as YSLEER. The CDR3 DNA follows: TGCGCCAGCAGCCAGCGGGTTTACAATGAGCAGTTCTTC. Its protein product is CASSQRVYNEQFF.